This passage covers 27 T cell receptor beta chains from one sample sequenced in a study of T cell responses to AZD1222 COVID-19 vaccine. TCRdb's copy holds only in-frame clones and misses some; the assay was immunoSEQ multiplex PCR. The sample records some 100,000 clones, about 89% being singletons. This specimen was peripheral blood, taken 28 days after the second AZD1222 dose. The source is an adult who received the AZD1222 COVID-19 vaccine.

V usage is TRBV5-4 and J usage is TRBJ1-2; D ambiguous. The CDR3 runs to 13 residues. Germline CDR1 reads SGHNT; CDR2 reads YYREEE (reference sequence). Trimming cost V 0 bases and J 8 bases, with 11 bases left between them. The CDR3 nucleotides read TGTGCCAGCAGCTTGGAACTCACGGAGGGCTACACCTTC. Amino acids: CASSLELTEGYTF.

The chain recombines TRBV5-1 with TRBJ1-6; D ambiguous. CDR3 length: 16 residues. CDR1 is SGHRS and CDR2 is YFSETQ in the germline V gene. V lost 4 bases and J 2 bases, leaving 13 bases between the germline ends. Here the CDR3 DNA reads TGCGCCAGCAGCCAGGATATACGGGCCTATAATTCACCCCTCCACTTT. Translating it yields CASSQDIRAYNSPLHF.

This rearrangement joins TRBV7-9 to TRBJ1-1; weak D call: TRBD1 (6 bases). This CDR3 contains 13 residues. Germline CDR1 reads SEHNR; CDR2 reads FQNEAQ (reference sequence). Trimming removed 5 bases at V and 9 bases at J, with 16 bases between. CDR3 protein: CASSTRGRDKAFF. The CDR3 coding sequence is TGTGCCAGCAGCACTAGGGGCCGGGACAAAGCTTTCTTT.

This clone appeared once. The gene calls are TRBV4-2 and TRBJ1-1; possibly TRBD1 for D (5 bases). With 3 bases removed from V and 0 bases from J, the gap between germline ends came to 11 bases. Per germline, CDR1 LGHNA and CDR2 YNFKEQ. The CDR3 spans 15 residues. CDR3 sequence (DNA): TGTGCCAGCAGCCACCTCACGGACATGAACACTGAAGCTTTCTTT. This sequence encodes CASSHLTDMNTEAFF.

The V and J genes are TRBV18 and TRBJ1-5; 9 nucleotides match TRBD1. Losses at the gene ends were 5 bases for V and 4 bases for J; bases not matched to a gene: 3. This CDR3 spans 14 amino acids. CDR1 KGHSH and CDR2 LQKENI come from the germline V gene. CDR3 region: CASSAGTGNQPQHF. CDR3 bases: TGTGCCAGCTCAGCCGGGACAGGGAATCAGCCCCAGCATTTT.

This clone has a single count. The J gene is TRBJ2-5, the V gene TRBV7-9; D uncertain. The germline V and J ends were trimmed by 5 bases and 2 bases, with 6 bases remaining between them. This CDR3 has 12 residues. CDR1 is SEHNR, CDR2 FQNEAQ, per germline (reference sequence). The CDR3 region is CASSHIQETQYF. The DNA of the CDR3 is TGTGCCAGCAGCCACATACAAGAGACCCAGTACTTC.

This rearrangement joins TRBV24-1 to TRBJ2-3; D could derive from TRBD1 or TRBD2 (6 bases each). Trimming removed 7 bases at V and 5 bases at J, with 18 bases between. The CDR3 is 15 amino acids. From germline, CDR1 is KGHDR and CDR2 SFDVKD. In DNA, the CDR3 is TGTGCCACCAGCCACAGGGACTTGACGGGAGATACGCAGTATTTT. It yields the protein CATSHRDLTGDTQYF.

The rearrangement links TRBV11-2 to TRBJ1-1; D remains ambiguous. The CDR3 covers 14 residues. V lost 5 bases to trimming and J lost 5 bases, with 15 bases between them. Germline CDR1 SGHAT, CDR2 FQNNGV. The CDR3 loop is CASSQVGWRTEAFF. In DNA form, the CDR3 reads TGTGCCAGCAGCCAAGTAGGGTGGAGGACTGAAGCTTTCTTT.

The CDR3 loop reads CASSYSFYGGREQYF. The CDR3 region has the DNA TGTGCCAGCAGTTACTCGTTCTATGGGGGGCGTGAGCAGTACTTC. The V gene is TRBV6-5, the J gene TRBJ2-7; either TRBD1 or TRBD2 may supply D (6 bases each). Germline loops: CDR1 MNHEY, CDR2 SVGAGI. This CDR3 has 15 amino acids. Trimming left V 0 bases short and J 7 bases short, with 16 bases between.

The chain joins TRBV29-1 to TRBJ1-2, with D tentatively TRBD1 (5 bases). The CDR3 is made up of 12 amino acids. The germline V gene encodes CDR1 SQVTM and CDR2 ANQGSEA. Trimming removed 7 bases at V and 5 bases at J, with 14 bases between. DNA of the CDR3: TGCAGCGCCGACAACAGGCATTATGGCTACACCTTC. As protein: CSADNRHYGYTF.

The chain links TRBV10-3 to TRBJ2-7; D remains ambiguous. Germline V gene lookup returns CDR1 ENHRY and CDR2 SYGVKD. V was cut by 3 bases and J by 0 bases, with 12 bases left in between. The CDR3 is made up of 15 amino acids. In DNA form, the CDR3 reads TGTGCCATCAGTGACCCGCCAACCCTCTCCTACGAGCAGTACTTC. It specifies CAISDPPTLSYEQYF.

The rearrangement joins TRBV6-1 to TRBJ2-7; D call uncertain. CDR3 length: 14 amino acids. Trimming took 5 bases from V and 7 from J, leaving 18 bases between them. Germline values: CDR1 MNHNS, CDR2 SASEGT. The CDR3 spells CASSSRLTSNEQYF. The DNA for the CDR3 is TGTGCCAGCAGTTCGAGACTCACCTCTAATGAGCAGTACTTC.

This clone came up once. J is TRBJ2-5 and V is TRBV19, with TRBD1 identical over 10 bases. Looked up from germline, CDR1 is LNHDA and CDR2 is SQIVND (reference sequence). J was trimmed by 5 bases and V by 8 bases; bases with no gene match: 8. The CDR3 spans 14 residues. The CDR3 DNA sequence: TGTGCCAGTTCGGACAGGGGGTCTTGGGAGACCCAGTACTTC. Residues: CASSDRGSWETQYF.

The gene calls are TRBV11-1 and TRBJ2-1; 7 positions match TRBD2. The CDR3 spans 15 residues. V gave up 3 bases and J gave up 4 bases; unmatched junction bases: 6. Germline V lookup: CDR1 SGHAT, CDR2 FQDESV (reference sequence). CDR3 in amino acids: CASSLAGAYYNEQFF. Written as DNA, the CDR3 is TGTGCCAGCAGCTTGGCGGGAGCGTATTACAATGAGCAGTTCTTC.

V is TRBV19 and J is TRBJ2-2; 7 nucleotides line up with TRBD1. Germline CDR1 LNHDA, CDR2 SQIVND (reference sequence). The CDR3 sequence is 15 residues long. The V gene end was trimmed by 4 bases and the J gene end by 5 bases; junction bases not matched to a gene: 7. The CDR3 DNA is TGTGCCAGTAGTAGGTTAGACAGGGAAACCGGGGAGCTGTTTTTT. It translates to CASSRLDRETGELFF.

This clone was detected once. The V call is TRBV19, the J call TRBJ2-5; D gene unclear. V was cut by 4 bases and J by 2 bases, with 14 bases left in between. CDR1 LNHDA and CDR2 SQIVND come from the germline V gene (reference sequence). CDR3 length: 15 residues. The CDR3, as DNA: TGTGCCAGTAGTAACCCGATGAGCCGACAAGAGACCCAGTACTTC. As protein: CASSNPMSRQETQYF.

The genes are TRBV6-5 and TRBJ2-4; D gene unclear. This CDR3 comprises 13 residues. Germline V gives CDR1 MNHEY, CDR2 SVGAGI. The germline V and J ends were trimmed by 8 bases and 0 bases, with 8 bases remaining between them. CDR3 sequence: CASADLAKNIQYF. CDR3 bases: TGTGCCAGCGCCGATCTAGCCAAAAACATTCAGTACTTC.

The chain has TRBV5-6 and TRBJ2-5, with TRBD1 matching 9 bases. V shed 4 bases, J shed 4 bases, and the junction held 8 bases outside the gene matches. Germline CDR1 and CDR2: SGHDT and YYEEEE. This CDR3 has 15 amino acids. This chain's CDR3 is CASSQGTGRIETQYF. CDR3 bases: TGTGCCAGCAGCCAGGGGACAGGGCGGATAGAGACCCAGTACTTC.

The chain employs TRBV7-2 and TRBJ1-6, with D uncertain. The CDR3 length is 19 residues. The V gene lost 2 bases and the J gene lost 0 bases, with 17 bases spanning the gap. CDR1 is SGHTA, CDR2 FQGNSA, per germline. CDR3 in amino acids: CASSLSRPNFSSYNSPLHF. CDR3 in DNA: TGTGCCAGCAGCTTATCCAGGCCAAATTTTAGCTCCTATAATTCACCCCTCCACTTT.

The V and J genes are TRBV19 and TRBJ1-3; D not resolved. V was clipped by 4 bases and J by 0 bases, with 13 bases between them. The CDR3 runs to 16 residues. CDR1 and CDR2 from the germline V gene are LNHDA and SQIVND (reference sequence). The CDR3 is CASSREVQNSGNTIYF. The DNA for the CDR3 is TGTGCCAGTAGTAGGGAGGTACAGAACTCTGGAAACACCATATATTTT.

This chain links TRBV13 with TRBJ2-2; a possible D gene is TRBD1 (5 bases). CDR3 length: 15 residues. Trimming took off 2 bases at V and 4 bases at J, with 11 bases between the two ends. CDR1 and CDR2 from the germline V gene are PRHDT and FYEKMQ (reference sequence). The CDR3 coding sequence is TGTGCCAGCAGCTTAATCCAGGGATCCACCGGGGAGCTGTTTTTT. Its translation is CASSLIQGSTGELFF.

The rearrangement joins TRBV3-1 (or the pseudogene TRBV3-2) to TRBJ1-2; maybe TRBD1 (6 bases). Germline lookup yields CDR1 LGHDT and CDR2 YNNKEL (reference sequence). CDR3 length equals 14 residues. The V and J ends lost 0 bases and 8 bases respectively, with 13 bases between them. As DNA, the CDR3 is TGTGCCAGCAGCCAAGATGCCAGGGGTTACGGCTACACCTTC. This codes for CASSQDARGYGYTF.

A single count supports this clone. This chain connects TRBV7-3 to TRBJ2-7; D possibly corresponds to TRBD1 (6 bases). Trimming stripped 3 bases from V and 3 bases from J, with 12 bases between. Germline lookup yields CDR1 SGHTA and CDR2 FQGTGA. The CDR3 runs to 14 residues. The CDR3 is CASSLGAGRYEQYF. The CDR3 DNA reads as TGTGCCAGCAGCTTGGGGGCCGGGCGCTACGAGCAGTACTTC.

The chain couples TRBV7-2 to TRBJ2-2; D uncertain. Germline lookup yields CDR1 SGHTA and CDR2 FQGNSA. The V end lost 1 base, the J end lost 5 bases, and 8 bases lay between the germline ends. The length of the CDR3 is 14 residues. CDR3 in amino acids: CASSLELITGELFF. The CDR3 DNA sequence: TGTGCCAGCAGCTTAGAACTCATAACCGGGGAGCTGTTTTTT.

This clone was seen a few times. The rearrangement uses TRBV3-1 (or the pseudogene TRBV3-2) and TRBJ2-7; D is unresolved. V lost 0 bases, J lost 2 bases, and 11 bases lay in between. Germline CDR1 and CDR2: LGHDT and YNNKEL (reference sequence). There are 15 residues in the CDR3. The CDR3 protein is CASSQEGIHPYEQYF. The CDR3 DNA is TGTGCCAGCAGCCAAGAGGGGATTCACCCCTACGAGCAGTACTTC.

The chain carries TRBV4-1 and TRBJ1-1, with D possibly being TRBD1 (5 bases). CDR3 size: 17 residues. The V and J ends lost 4 bases and 0 bases respectively, with 18 bases between them. Germline V CDR1 and CDR2: MGHRA, YSYEKL. The CDR3 nucleotides read TGCGCCAGCAGCCCCGGAGGGGCAGGGCGATTGAACACTGAAGCTTTCTTT. It encodes CASSPGGAGRLNTEAFF.

The J gene is TRBJ2-7, the V gene TRBV11-3; D might be TRBD1 (6 bases). Germline loops: CDR1 SGHNT, CDR2 YENEEA. This CDR3 has 15 residues. Trimming cost V 3 bases and J 2 bases, with 14 bases left between them. The CDR3 bases are TGTGCCAGCAGCTTTCCCTCTGGGGGCCCCTACGAGCAGTACTTC. It yields the protein CASSFPSGGPYEQYF.